This TCR beta chain was captured by sequencing in a study of CD8+CD57+ T cells in acquired aplastic anemia. Study at large: Across the sorted CD4+ and CD8+ cells, DNA amounts averaged about 3 ug.

Patients picked for sequencing had shown CD8+CD57+ cell expansion detected by flow cytometry. CDR3 and TCR beta VDJ profiling relied on genomic DNA as the template. TCRdb reprocessed the reads via MiXCR and lists one record per CDR3 protein. Of 180,000 or so distinct CDR3 sequences in the sample, around 60% were seen once. The sequence derives from a human donor with aplastic anemia. The sample consisted of sorted CD4+, CD8+, or CD8+CD57+ T cells (not recorded which) from PBMCs.

CDR3 DNA: TGTGCCAGCAGTGAAAATCGCTCTGGGGCCAACGTCCTGACTTTC. Translated: CASSENRSGANVLTF. This chain links TRBV2 with TRBJ2-6, with D uncertain. The CDR3 is 15 residues long. The V and J ends lost 2 bases and 0 bases respectively, with 5 bases between them. Germline V CDR1 and CDR2: SNHLY, FYNNEI.